This T cell receptor beta chain originates from a study of T-cell memory formation after mild COVID-19 (dated by TCRdb to the early 2020s). About the investigation overall: Most TCR sequence clusters were specific to one of the two donors. In two donors, T-cell clones that expanded and contracted after mild COVID-19 were tracked by sequencing TCRalpha and TCRbeta repertoires over time. The cohort comprised two young, previously healthy adult volunteers, one female and one male.

TCRdb lists the instrument as Illumina NovaSeq 6000. cDNA libraries for TCRalpha and TCRbeta were prepared by 5'RACE using constant-segment primers, with sample barcodes and unique molecular identifiers added. Trizol reagent was used to extract RNA from every sample. Library amplification was performed in two PCR steps, and a second sample barcode and Illumina TruSeq adapters were introduced in the second step. Sequencing of libraries was performed on an Illumina NovaSeq with 2 x 150 bp paired-end reads. Per the authors' processing: With migec v1.2.7, reads were demultiplexed and then collapsed into UMI-guided consensus sequences. Using mixcr v2.1.11, the UMI consensuses were aligned to TRA and TRB V and J templates and assembled into clonotypes. A clonotype was counted as expanded or contracted only when both edgeR and NoisET called the clonotype significant, with the noise models trained on biological replicates. For edgeR calls, the thresholds were a false discovery rate-adjusted p below 0.01 and a log2 fold-change of 1. As an exploratory analysis of dynamics, max-normalized trajectories of the 1000 most abundant clonotypes were examined by PCA with hierarchical clustering. Each responding clone was given a CD4 or CD8 phenotype based on the CD4+ and CD8+ repertoires, which had been sequenced separately. The public reads were reprocessed in TCRdb via fastp at Q25 and MiXCR, keeping in-frame beta chains. Each record represents a unique CDR3 protein, reported with the most common genes and DNA among its rows. For this entry, the V and J calls and clone size follow TCRdb and not the study's own pipeline. This sample gives about 540,000 distinct CDR3 sequences in total; just over 20% of them show up just once. The top ten clones comprise around 12% of the sample.

On this clonotype itself: No cognate antigen has been identified for it. The sample holds no much larger clone one base away, and base qualities are not on file.

General conclusions and limits of the study: Some responding clones were detected in pre-infection memory, suggesting pre-existing cross-reactive memory T cells joined the SARS-CoV-2 response. SARS-CoV-2 specificity was not confirmed for the second-wave clones peaking on day 37. Contracting CD4+ clones were located mainly in the CM and EM memory subsets, whereas CD8+ clones were found to be enriched in EMRA. Only two mild cases were covered in the study, and larger cohorts including severe cases with pre-infection samples were considered necessary. Clones contracting from day 15 to 85 had balanced CD4/CD8 phenotypes, while a second wave expanding from day 15 to 37 was biased towards CD4+.

The germline V gene gives CDR1 as SGHVS and CDR2 as FQNEAQ. After removal of 4 bases from V and 9 bases from J, the junction retains 17 bases not matched to a gene. From the cysteine up to the phenylalanine, the CDR3 has a length of 17 residues. Of all the DNA, just the CDR3 is kept, 51 bases in frame from base 1. Ficoll-Paque density gradient centrifugation was the method used to isolate PBMCs. The sequence derives from an adult woman who had mild COVID-19 (a few samples of this study predate the infection). The sample titles of this study are shuffled in the database, so cell type and time point are left out; the donor was told from shared clones. The sample consisted of PBMCs or a T cell subset sorted from them (not recorded which). Recombination joined TRBV7-8 with TRBJ2-7; 11 central bases correspond to TRBD2. The CDR3 protein is CASSSASPGLAVPGQYF. The DNA sequence is given as TGTGCCAGCAGCTCCGCATCCCCGGGACTAGCGGTACCTGGGCAGTACTTC.